Sequencing of this T cell receptor (beta chain) was carried out in a study of T-cell reconstitution after alpha-beta-depleted transplantation in children. The TCRbeta library was prepared with unique molecular identifiers. A single record per CDR3 protein comes from TCRdb applying MiXCR to the PCR reads. The data contain fewer than 350,000 distinct CDR3 sequences, less than 9.5% of them singletons. The table lists this clonotype with many counts. As yet, its antigen is unknown. Study-wide points: A year post-transplant, T-cell counts and diversity derived mostly from newly produced T cells.

This specimen was peripheral blood, taken 360 days after TCRalphabeta/CD19-depleted stem cell transplant. The source is a female patient aged 2-9 years who had a stem cell transplant for Fanconi anemia, so the T cells may come from the graft donor.

The CDR3, as DNA: TGTGCCAGCAGGGGCGGCGGGGAAAACATTCAGTACTTC. Translation gives CASRGGGENIQYF. V and J are TRBV28 and TRBJ2-4, with D possibly matching TRBD2 (6 bases). The germline V gene encodes CDR1 MDHEN and CDR2 SYDVKM. V lost 6 bases, J lost 5 bases, and 11 bases lay in between. This CDR3 is built from 13 residues.